A single TCR beta chain is shown here with its context. Its specificity is unknown. The CDR3 consists of 16 residues. Between the trimmed V and J ends, which lost 7 bases and 6 bases, there was a span of 21 bases. In germline, CDR1 is LNHDA, CDR2 SQIVND (reference sequence). Primers for the PCR totalled 60 Vbeta and 13 Jbeta. The table came from immunoSEQ multiplex PCR; TCRdb's copy has only in-frame clones and leaves some out. The sample shows about 110,000 clones, around 84% of them seen only once. The sample comes from a study of cytomegalovirus exposure and HLA in healthy donors. Study-level findings and limits: In a later analysis, 17,000 or so TCR beta sequences were associated with HLA alleles at 0.05 false discovery rate.

This clonotype was obtained from a man between 25 and 39 years old in good health and CMV-seronegative. Sequencing input: PBMCs. This sequence joins TRBV19 and TRBJ1-4; D gene uncertain. The CDR3 is CASTPRGRVEYEKLFF. CDR3 nucleotides: TGTGCCAGTACCCCCCGAGGTCGAGTGGAGTATGAAAAACTGTTTTTT.